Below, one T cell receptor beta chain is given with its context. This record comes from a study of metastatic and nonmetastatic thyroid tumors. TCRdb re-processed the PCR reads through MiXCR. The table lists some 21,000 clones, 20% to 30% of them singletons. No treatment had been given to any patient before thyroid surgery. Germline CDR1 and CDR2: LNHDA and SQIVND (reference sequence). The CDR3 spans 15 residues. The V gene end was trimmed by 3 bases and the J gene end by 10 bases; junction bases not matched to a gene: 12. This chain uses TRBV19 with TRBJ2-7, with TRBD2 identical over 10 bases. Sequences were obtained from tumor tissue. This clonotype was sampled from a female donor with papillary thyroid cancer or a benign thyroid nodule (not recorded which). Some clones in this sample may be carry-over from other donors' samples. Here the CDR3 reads CASSISGGGPYYQYF. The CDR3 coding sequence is TGTGCCAGTAGTATCAGCGGGGGGGGACCCTACTATCAGTACTTC. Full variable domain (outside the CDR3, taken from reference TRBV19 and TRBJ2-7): DGGITQSPKYLFRKEGQNVTLSCEQNLNHDAMYWYRQDPGQGLRLIYYSQIVNDFQKGDIAEGYSVSREKKESFPLTVTSAQKNPTAFYLCASSISGGGPYYQYFGPGTRLTVT.